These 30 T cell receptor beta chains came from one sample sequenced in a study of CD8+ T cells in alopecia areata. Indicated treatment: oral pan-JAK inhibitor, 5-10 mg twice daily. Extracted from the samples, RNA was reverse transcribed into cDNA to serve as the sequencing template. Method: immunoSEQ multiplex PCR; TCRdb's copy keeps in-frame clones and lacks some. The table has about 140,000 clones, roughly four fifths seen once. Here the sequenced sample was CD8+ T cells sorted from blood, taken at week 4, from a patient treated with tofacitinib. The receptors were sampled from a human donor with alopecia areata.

The CDR3 spells CASSSVDRTSHGYTF. In DNA form, the CDR3 reads TGTGCCAGCAGCTCCGTTGACAGGACTTCACATGGCTACACCTTC. V usage is TRBV7-9 and J usage is TRBJ1-2, with a weak D call TRBD1 (6 bases). The CDR3 extends over 15 amino acids. Germline V gene data show CDR1 as SEHNR and CDR2 as FQNEAQ (reference sequence). V was shortened by 4 bases and J by 6 bases, with 18 bases between the two germline ends.

In nucleotides, the CDR3 is TGCGCCAGCAGCCAAGATGCTTGGCAGAACACCGGGGAGCTGTTTTTT. This translates into CASSQDAWQNTGELFF. This chain joins TRBV4-3 and TRBJ2-2; no firm D call. V lost 0 bases and J lost 1, with 9 bases in between. CDR3 length: 16 amino acids. Germline values: CDR1 LGHNA, CDR2 YSLEER.

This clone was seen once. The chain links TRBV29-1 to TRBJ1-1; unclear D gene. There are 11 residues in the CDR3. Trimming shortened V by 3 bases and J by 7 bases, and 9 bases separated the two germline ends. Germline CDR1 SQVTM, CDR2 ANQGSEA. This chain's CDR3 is CSVELGHEAFF. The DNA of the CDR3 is TGCAGCGTTGAGTTGGGTCATGAAGCTTTCTTT.

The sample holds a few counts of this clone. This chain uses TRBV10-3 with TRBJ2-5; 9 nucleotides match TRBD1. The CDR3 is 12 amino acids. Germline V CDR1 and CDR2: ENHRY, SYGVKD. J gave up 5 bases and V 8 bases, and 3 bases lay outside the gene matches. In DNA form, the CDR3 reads TGTGCCATCCGGGACAGGGCCGAGACCCAGTACTTC. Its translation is CAIRDRAETQYF.

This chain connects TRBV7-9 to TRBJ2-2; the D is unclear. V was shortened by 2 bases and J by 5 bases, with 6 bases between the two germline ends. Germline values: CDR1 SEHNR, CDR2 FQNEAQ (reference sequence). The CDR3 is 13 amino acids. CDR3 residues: CASSLRPTGELFF. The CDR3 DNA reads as TGTGCCAGCAGCTTACGCCCTACCGGGGAGCTGTTTTTT.

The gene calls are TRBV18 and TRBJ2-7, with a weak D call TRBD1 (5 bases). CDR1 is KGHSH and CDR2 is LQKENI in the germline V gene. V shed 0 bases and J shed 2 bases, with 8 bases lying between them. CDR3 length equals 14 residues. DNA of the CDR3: TGTGCCAGCTCACCACCGACAGAACCCTACGAGCAGTACTTC. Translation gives CASSPPTEPYEQYF.

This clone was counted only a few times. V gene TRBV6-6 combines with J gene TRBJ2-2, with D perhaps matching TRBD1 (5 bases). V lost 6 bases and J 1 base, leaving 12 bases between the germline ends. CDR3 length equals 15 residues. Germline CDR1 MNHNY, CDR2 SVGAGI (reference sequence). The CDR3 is CASSPGFENTGELFF. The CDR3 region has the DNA TGTGCCAGCAGCCCAGGGTTTGAGAACACCGGGGAGCTGTTTTTT.

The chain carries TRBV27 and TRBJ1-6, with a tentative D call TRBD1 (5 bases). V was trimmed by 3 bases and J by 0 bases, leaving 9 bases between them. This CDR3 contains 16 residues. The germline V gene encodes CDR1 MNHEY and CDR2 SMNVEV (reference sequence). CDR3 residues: CASSLTDRSYNSPLHF. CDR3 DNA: TGTGCCAGCAGTTTGACAGACCGCTCCTATAATTCACCCCTCCACTTT.

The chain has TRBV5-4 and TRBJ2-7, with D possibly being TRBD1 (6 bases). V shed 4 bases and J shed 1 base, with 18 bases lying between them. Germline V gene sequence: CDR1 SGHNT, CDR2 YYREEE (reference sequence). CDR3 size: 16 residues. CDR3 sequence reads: CASSLQGQGSSYEQYF. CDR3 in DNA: TGTGCCAGCAGCCTCCAGGGGCAGGGGTCTTCCTACGAGCAGTACTTC.

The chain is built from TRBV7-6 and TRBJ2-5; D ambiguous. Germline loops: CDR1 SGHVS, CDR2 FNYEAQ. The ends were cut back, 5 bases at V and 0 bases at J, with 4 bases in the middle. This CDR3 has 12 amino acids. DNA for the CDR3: TGTGCCAGCAGCCCGTACCAAGAGACCCAGTACTTC. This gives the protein CASSPYQETQYF. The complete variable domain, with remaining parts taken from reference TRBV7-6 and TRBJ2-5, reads GAGVSQSPRYKVTKRGQDVALRCDPISGHVSLYWYRQALGQGPEFLTYFNYEAQQDKSGLPNDRFSAERPEGSISTLTIQRTEQRDSAMYRCASSPYQETQYFGPGTRLLVL.

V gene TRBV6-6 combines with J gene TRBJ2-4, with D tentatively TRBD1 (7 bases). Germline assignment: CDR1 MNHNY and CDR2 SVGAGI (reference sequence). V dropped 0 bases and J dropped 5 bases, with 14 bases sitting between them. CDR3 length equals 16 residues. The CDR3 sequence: CASSYSPSRGENIQYF. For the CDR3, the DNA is TGTGCCAGCAGTTACTCCCCCAGCAGGGGGGAAAACATTCAGTACTTC.

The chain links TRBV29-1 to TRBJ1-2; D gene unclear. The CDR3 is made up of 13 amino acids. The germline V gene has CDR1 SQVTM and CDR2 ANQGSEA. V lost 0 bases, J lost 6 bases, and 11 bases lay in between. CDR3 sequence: CSVEDQGFNGYTF. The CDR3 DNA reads TGCAGCGTTGAAGATCAAGGGTTCAATGGCTACACCTTC.

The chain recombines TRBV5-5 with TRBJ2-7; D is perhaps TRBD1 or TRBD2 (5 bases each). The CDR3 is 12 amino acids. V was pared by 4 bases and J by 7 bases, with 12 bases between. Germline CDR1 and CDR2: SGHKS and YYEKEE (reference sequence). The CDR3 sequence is CASSVGTAEQYF. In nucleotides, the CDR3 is TGTGCCAGCAGCGTAGGGACCGCGGAGCAGTACTTC. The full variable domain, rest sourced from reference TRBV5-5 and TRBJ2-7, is DAGVTQSPTHLIKTRGQQVTLRCSPISGHKSVSWYQQVLGQGPQFIFQYYEKEERGRGNFPDRFSARQFPNYSSELNVNALLLGDSALYLCASSVGTAEQYFGPGTRLTVT.

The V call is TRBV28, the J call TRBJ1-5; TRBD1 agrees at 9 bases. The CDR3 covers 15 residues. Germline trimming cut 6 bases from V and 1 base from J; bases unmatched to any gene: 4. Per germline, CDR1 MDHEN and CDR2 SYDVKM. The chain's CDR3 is CASRTGTGSNQPQHF. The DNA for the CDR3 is TGTGCCAGCAGGACCGGGACAGGGAGCAATCAGCCCCAGCATTTT.

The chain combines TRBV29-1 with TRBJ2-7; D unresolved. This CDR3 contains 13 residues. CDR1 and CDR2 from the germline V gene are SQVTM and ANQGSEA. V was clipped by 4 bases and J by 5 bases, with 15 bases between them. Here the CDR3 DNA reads TGCAGCGTTGTCACGGGCCAGGACGACGAGCAGTACTTC. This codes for CSVVTGQDDEQYF.

CDR3 residues: CASSSQRGGSTDTQYF. The CDR3 nucleotides are TGTGCCAGCAGTAGCCAGCGGGGGGGCAGCACAGATACGCAGTATTTT. The chain employs TRBV2 and TRBJ2-3; TRBD2 matches at 10 bases. The CDR3 runs 16 residues. Germline CDR1 and CDR2: SNHLY and FYNNEI. J gave up 0 bases and V 5 bases, and 5 bases lay outside the gene matches.

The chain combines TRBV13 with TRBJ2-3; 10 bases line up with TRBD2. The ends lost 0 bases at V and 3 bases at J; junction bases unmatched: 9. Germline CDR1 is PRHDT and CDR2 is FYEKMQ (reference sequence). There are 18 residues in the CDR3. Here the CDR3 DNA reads TGTGCCAGCAGCTTAGGCTATCGCAGCGGGGGGGAAACAGATACGCAGTATTTT. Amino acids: CASSLGYRSGGETDTQYF.

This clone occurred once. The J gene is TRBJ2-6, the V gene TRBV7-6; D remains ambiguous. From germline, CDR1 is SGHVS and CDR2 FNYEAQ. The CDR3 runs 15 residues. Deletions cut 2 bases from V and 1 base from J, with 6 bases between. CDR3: CASSLRSSGANVLTF. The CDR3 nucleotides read TGTGCCAGCAGCTTACGGAGTTCTGGGGCCAACGTCCTGACTTTC.

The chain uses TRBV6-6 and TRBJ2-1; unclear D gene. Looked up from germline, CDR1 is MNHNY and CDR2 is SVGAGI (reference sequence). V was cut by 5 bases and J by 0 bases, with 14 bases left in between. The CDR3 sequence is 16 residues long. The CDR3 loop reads CASSTPFRSSYNEQFF. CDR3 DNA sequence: TGTGCCAGCAGTACCCCGTTTCGGAGCTCCTACAATGAGCAGTTCTTC.

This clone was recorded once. The CDR3 sequence: CASSVTGTGANVLTF. The CDR3 DNA reads TGTGCCAGCAGTGTAACAGGGACCGGGGCCAACGTCCTGACTTTC. This chain uses TRBV27 with TRBJ2-6, with a tentative D call TRBD1 (6 bases). This CDR3 is built from 15 residues. Per germline, CDR1 MNHEY and CDR2 SMNVEV (reference sequence). V was shortened by 5 bases and J by 4 bases, with 12 bases between the two germline ends.

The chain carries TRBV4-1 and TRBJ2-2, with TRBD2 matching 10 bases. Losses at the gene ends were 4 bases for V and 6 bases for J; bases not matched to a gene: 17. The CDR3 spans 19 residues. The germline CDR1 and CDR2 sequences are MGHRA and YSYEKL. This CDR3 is CASSPVPGASGGQAGELFF. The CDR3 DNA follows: TGCGCCAGCAGCCCAGTTCCTGGGGCTAGCGGGGGCCAGGCCGGGGAGCTGTTTTTT.

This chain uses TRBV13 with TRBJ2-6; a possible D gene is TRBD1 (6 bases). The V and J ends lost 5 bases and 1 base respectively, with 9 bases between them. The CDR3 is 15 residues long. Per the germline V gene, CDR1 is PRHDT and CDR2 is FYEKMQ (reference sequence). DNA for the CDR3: TGTGCCAGCAGCCTTACAGGGTCTGGGGCCAACGTCCTGACTTTC. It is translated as CASSLTGSGANVLTF.

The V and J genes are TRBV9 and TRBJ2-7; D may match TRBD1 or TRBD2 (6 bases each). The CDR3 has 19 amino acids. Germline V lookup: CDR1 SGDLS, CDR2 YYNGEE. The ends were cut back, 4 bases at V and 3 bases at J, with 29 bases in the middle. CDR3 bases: TGTGCCAGCAGCACCGGAGGGCTCGGGAGTTCTGGAGGGGGCTACGAGCAGTACTTC. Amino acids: CASSTGGLGSSGGGYEQYF.

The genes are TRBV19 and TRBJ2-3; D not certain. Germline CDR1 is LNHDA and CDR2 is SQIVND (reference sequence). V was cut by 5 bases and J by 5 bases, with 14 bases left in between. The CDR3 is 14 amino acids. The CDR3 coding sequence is TGTGCCAGTAGTGCGGCTTCACGCGGAGATACGCAGTATTTT. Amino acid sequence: CASSAASRGDTQYF.

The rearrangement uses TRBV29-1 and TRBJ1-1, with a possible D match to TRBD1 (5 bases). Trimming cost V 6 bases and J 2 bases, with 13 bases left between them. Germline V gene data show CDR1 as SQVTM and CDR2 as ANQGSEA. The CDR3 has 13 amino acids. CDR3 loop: CSVERGENTEAFF. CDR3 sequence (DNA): TGCAGCGTCGAAAGGGGCGAAAACACTGAAGCTTTCTTT.

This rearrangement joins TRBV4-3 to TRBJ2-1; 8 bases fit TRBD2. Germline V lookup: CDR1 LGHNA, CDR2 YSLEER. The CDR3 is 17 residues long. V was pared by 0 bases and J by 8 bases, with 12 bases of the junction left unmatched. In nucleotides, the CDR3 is TGCGCCAGCAGCCAAGATTGGGCGGGGGGACTCTCGTATGAGCAGTTCTTC. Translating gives CASSQDWAGGLSYEQFF.

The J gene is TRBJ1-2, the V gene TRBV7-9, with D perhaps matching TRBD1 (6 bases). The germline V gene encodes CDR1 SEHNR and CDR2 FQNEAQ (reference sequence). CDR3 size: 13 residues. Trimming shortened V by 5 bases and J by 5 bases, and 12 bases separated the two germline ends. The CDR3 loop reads CASSVGQTYGYTF. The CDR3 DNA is TGTGCCAGCAGCGTCGGACAGACATATGGCTACACCTTC.

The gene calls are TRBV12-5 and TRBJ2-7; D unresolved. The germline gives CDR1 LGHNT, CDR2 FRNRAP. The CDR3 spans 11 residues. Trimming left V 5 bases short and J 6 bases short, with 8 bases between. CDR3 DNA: TGTGCTAGTGGTCCCCCGCCCGAGCAGTACTTC. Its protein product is CASGPPPEQYF.

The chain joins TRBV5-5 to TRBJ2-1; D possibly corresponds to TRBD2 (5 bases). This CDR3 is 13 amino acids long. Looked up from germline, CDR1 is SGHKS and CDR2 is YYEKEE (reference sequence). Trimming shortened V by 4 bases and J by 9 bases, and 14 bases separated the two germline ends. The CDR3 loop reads CASSAILAGEQFF. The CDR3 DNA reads TGTGCCAGCAGCGCCATCCTTGCGGGTGAGCAGTTCTTC.

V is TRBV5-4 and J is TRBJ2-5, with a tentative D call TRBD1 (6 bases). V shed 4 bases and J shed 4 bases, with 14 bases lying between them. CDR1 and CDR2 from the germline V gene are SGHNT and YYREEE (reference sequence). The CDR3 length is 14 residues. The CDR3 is CASSPTGNPETQYF. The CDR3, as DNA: TGTGCCAGCAGCCCCACAGGGAATCCAGAGACCCAGTACTTC. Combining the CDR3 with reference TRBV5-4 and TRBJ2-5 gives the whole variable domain ETGVTQSPTHLIKTRGQQVTLRCSSQSGHNTVSWYQQALGQGPQFIFQYYREEENGRGNFPPRFSGLQFPNYSSELNVNALELDDSALYLCASSPTGNPETQYFGPGTRLLVL.